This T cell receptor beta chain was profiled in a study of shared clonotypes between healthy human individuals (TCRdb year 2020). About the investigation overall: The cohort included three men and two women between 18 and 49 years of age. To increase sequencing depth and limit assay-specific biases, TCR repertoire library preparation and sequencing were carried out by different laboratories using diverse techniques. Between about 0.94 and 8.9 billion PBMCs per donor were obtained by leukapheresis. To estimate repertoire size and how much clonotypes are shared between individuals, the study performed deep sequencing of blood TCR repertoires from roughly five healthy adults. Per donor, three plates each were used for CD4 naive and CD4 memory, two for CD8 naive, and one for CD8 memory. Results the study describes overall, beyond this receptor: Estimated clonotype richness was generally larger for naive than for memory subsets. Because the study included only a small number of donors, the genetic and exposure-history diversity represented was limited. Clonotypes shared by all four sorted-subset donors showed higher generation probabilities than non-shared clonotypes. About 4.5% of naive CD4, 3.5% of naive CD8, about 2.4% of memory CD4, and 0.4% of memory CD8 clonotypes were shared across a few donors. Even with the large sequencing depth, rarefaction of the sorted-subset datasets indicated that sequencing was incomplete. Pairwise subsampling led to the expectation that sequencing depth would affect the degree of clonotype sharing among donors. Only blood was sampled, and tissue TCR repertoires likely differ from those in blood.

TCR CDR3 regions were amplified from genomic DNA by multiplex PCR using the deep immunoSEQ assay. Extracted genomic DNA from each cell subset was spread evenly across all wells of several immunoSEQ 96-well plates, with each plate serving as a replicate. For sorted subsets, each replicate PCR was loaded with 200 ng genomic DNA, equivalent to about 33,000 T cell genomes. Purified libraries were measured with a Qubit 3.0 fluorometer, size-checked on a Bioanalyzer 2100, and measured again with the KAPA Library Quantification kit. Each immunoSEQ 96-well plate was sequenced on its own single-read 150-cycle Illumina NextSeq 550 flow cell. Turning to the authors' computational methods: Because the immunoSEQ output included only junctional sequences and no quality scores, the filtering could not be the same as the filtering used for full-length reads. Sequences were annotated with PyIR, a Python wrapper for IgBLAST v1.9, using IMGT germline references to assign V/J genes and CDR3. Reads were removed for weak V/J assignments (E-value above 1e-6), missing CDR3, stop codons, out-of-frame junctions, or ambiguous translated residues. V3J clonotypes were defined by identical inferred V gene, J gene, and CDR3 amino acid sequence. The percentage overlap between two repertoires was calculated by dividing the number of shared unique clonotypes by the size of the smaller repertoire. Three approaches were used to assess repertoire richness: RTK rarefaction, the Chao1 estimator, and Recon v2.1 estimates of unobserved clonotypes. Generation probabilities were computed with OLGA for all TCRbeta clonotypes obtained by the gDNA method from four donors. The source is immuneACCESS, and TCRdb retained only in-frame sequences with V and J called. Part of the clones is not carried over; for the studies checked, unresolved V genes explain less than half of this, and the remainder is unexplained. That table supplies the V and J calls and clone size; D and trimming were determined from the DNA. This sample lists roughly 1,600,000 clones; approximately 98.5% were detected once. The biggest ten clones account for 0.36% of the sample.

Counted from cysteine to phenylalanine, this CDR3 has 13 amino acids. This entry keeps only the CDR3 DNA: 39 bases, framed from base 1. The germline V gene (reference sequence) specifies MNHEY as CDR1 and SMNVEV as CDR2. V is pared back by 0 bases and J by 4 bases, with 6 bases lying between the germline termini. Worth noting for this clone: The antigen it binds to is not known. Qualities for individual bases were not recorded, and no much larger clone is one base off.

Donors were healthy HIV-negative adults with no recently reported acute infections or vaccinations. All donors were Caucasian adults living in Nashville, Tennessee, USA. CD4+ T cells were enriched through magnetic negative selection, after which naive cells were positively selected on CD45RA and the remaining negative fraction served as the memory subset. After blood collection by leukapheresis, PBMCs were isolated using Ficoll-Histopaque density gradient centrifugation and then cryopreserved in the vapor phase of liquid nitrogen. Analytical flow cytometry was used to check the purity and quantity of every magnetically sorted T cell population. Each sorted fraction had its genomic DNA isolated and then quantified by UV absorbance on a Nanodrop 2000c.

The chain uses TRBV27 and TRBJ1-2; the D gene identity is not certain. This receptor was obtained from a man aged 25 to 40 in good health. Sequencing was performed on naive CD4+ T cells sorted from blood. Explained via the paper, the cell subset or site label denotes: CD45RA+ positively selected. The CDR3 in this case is CASSLSDLYGYTF. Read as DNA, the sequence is TGTGCCAGCAGTTTATCGGACCTCTATGGCTACACCTTC.